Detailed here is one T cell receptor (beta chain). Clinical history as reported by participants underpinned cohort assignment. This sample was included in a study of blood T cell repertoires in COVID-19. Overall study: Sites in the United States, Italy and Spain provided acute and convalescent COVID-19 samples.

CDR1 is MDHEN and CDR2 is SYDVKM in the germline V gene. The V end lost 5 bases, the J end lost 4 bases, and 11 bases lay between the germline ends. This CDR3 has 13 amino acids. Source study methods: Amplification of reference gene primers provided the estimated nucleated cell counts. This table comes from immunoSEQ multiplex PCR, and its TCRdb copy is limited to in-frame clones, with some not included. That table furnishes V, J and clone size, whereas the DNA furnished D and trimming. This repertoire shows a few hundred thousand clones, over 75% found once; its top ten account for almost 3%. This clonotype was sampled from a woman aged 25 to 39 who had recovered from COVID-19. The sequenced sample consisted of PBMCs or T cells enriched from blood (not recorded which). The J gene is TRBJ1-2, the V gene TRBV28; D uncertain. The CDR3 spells CASSTGGVYGYTF. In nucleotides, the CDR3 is TGTGCCAGCAGTACTGGCGGGGTCTATGGCTACACCTTC.